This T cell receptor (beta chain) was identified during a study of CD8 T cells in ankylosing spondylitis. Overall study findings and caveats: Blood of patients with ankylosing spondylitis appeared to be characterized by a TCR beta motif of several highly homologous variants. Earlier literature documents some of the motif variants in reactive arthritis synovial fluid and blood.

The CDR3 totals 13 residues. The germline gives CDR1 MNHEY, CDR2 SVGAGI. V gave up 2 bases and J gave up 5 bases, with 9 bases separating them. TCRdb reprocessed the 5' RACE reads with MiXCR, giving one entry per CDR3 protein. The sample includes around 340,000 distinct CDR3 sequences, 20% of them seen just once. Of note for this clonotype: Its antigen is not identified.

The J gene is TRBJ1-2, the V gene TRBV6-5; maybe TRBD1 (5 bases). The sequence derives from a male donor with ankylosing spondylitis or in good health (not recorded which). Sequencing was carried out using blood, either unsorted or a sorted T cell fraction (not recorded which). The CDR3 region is CASSYGTQYGYTF. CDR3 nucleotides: TGTGCCAGCAGTTACGGGACCCAGTATGGCTACACCTTC.